The clone carrying this T cell receptor (beta chain) was seen once. Some clones are missing from TCRdb's copy, which holds only in-frame ones; the method was immunoSEQ multiplex PCR. The table shows hundreds of thousands of clones, with 86% occurring only once. This specimen belongs to a study of blood T cell repertoires in COVID-19. Study as a whole: The United States, Italy and Spain provided the acute and convalescent COVID-19 samples. In each case, the material was cDNA or gDNA derived from T cells, B-cell-depleted T cells, or PBMCs.

The ends were cut back, 6 bases at V and 3 bases at J, with 12 bases in the middle. CDR3 length: 14 amino acids. Germline V gene sequence: CDR1 LNHDA, CDR2 SQIVND (reference sequence). The specimen sequenced was peripheral blood. The genes are TRBV19 and TRBJ1-5; a weak D match, TRBD1 (5 bases). The TCR comes from a woman in her twenties or thirties with active or convalescent COVID-19. The CDR3 sequence: CASRLTVFNQPQHF. CDR3 coding DNA: TGTGCCAGTAGGTTGACAGTATTCAATCAGCCCCAGCATTTT.